What follows is one T cell receptor (beta chain) and its context. This sample is part of a study of OX40 agonist ivuxolimab in advanced cancers. Some clones are missing from TCRdb's copy, which holds only in-frame ones; the method was immunoSEQ multiplex PCR. The table lists some 150,000 clones, about 92% of them singletons, with over 0.8% in the top ten. After removal of 0 bases from V and 6 bases from J, the junction contained 4 bases not matched to a gene. Germline CDR1 reads MRHNA; CDR2 reads SNTAGT. This CDR3 is built from 14 residues. V and J are TRBV6-4 and TRBJ1-2; TRBD1 matches 7 bases. Sequencing used CD4+ or CD8+ T cells sorted from blood, obtained in a trial of the OX40 agonist ivuxolimab. The clonotype was recovered from an adult with an advanced solid tumor such as melanoma, head and neck, liver or kidney cancer. The CDR3 sequence is CASSDSWQGDGYTF. The CDR3 nucleotides are TGTGCCAGCAGTGACTCCTGGCAGGGGGATGGCTACACCTTC.